This is a list of T cell receptor beta chains from one sample in a study of PD-L1 blockade in urothelial cancer. The protocol was immunoSEQ multiplex PCR, while the TCRdb copy is restricted to in-frame clones and leaves out a portion. The sample lists about 88,000 clones, 90% to 95% occurring once. The specimen comprised PBMCs, sampled around atezolizumab (anti-PD-L1) treatment. Every receptor here comes from a man between 60 and 75 years old with urothelial cancer. Both conserved end residues are part of each CDR3. Each record gives: V gene, J gene, clone size, CDR3 protein. Expanded clones get a size class; other rows say once, few or many, or leave the size out.

V: TRBV27
J: TRBJ2-6
size: .
CDR3: CASSLEGQGLSSGANVLTF

V: TRBV4-3
J: TRBJ2-3
size: once
CDR3: CASSHGLLSRYTDTQYF

V: TRBV10-3
J: TRBJ2-1
size: .
CDR3: CAIRQGARLAGGYNEQFF

V: TRBV11-2
J: TRBJ1-1
size: .
CDR3: CASRLSLLAEAFF

V: TRBV11-2
J: TRBJ1-2
size: .
CDR3: CASSPTEGAGYGYTF

V: TRBV7-3
J: TRBJ2-1
size: .
CDR3: CASSLNLADNEQFF

V: TRBV5-1
J: TRBJ1-1
size: .
CDR3: CASSYAVGQGITEAFF

V: TRBV10-1
J: TRBJ2-3
size: .
CDR3: CASSRTSLADTQYF

V: TRBV30
J: TRBJ2-1
size: once
CDR3: CAWTGQGKGEQFF

V: TRBV5-1
J: TRBJ1-1
size: .
CDR3: CASSFGTGGPSTEAFF

V: TRBV30
J: TRBJ2-1
size: .
CDR3: CAWSARGLYNEQFF

V: TRBV11-2
J: TRBJ2-1
size: once
CDR3: CASSNSGTGVAEQFF

V: TRBV2
J: TRBJ1-6
size: few
CDR3: CASSGGRGSPLHF

V: TRBV12-5
J: TRBJ2-1
size: .
CDR3: CASGLATSGKSYNEQFF

V: TRBV15
J: TRBJ2-5
size: .
CDR3: CATSRGRETQYF

V: TRBV2
J: TRBJ1-4
size: .
CDR3: CASSSSTGSNEKLFF

V: TRBV4-3
J: TRBJ1-6
size: .
CDR3: CASSPPGQYNSPLHF

V: TRBV28
J: TRBJ1-1
size: .
CDR3: CASSRRWSLGGGTEAFF

V: TRBV7-2
J: TRBJ2-2
size: .
CDR3: CASSLTRDTGELFF

V: TRBV7-8
J: TRBJ2-1
size: .
CDR3: CASSLVSGGYNEQFF

V: TRBV7-6
J: TRBJ1-5
size: .
CDR3: CASSLAAGDQPQHF

V: TRBV5-1
J: TRBJ2-7
size: .
CDR3: CASSSRPDRGDEQYF

V: TRBV6-5
J: TRBJ2-7
size: .
CDR3: CASSLASGGMEYF

V: TRBV7-3
J: TRBJ2-1
size: .
CDR3: CASSLEGTSVYEQFF

V: TRBV10-3
J: TRBJ2-7
size: .
CDR3: CAISGLGEGEQYF

V: TRBV10-2
J: TRBJ2-3
size: once
CDR3: CASSARQVTSTDTQYF

V: TRBV7-2
J: TRBJ2-3
size: .
CDR3: CASSRTSYTDTQYF

V: TRBV10-3
J: TRBJ2-1
size: .
CDR3: CAISGTSGRQGEQFF

V: TRBV28
J: TRBJ2-1
size: .
CDR3: CASSLVQDVWSNEQFF

V: TRBV4-3
J: TRBJ2-1
size: once
CDR3: CASSQDLQRGYNEQFF

V: TRBV10-1
J: TRBJ2-3
size: once
CDR3: CASSGQGPQYF

V: TRBV6-4
J: TRBJ2-1
size: .
CDR3: CASSWTATPSYNEQFF

V: TRBV28
J: TRBJ1-2
size: .
CDR3: CASSLFEGTGGDGYTF

V: TRBV7-2
J: TRBJ2-3
size: .
CDR3: CASERDRGHDTQYF

V: TRBV2
J: TRBJ2-5
size: .
CDR3: CASFQYQETQYF

V: TRBV19
J: TRBJ2-2
size: .
CDR3: CASSISGGSNTGELFF

V: TRBV2
J: TRBJ2-7
size: .
CDR3: CASSDARTYEQYF

V: TRBV5-1
J: TRBJ1-4
size: .
CDR3: CASSPGVLEKLFF

V: TRBV19
J: TRBJ1-1
size: .
CDR3: CASSFLQGEAFF

V: TRBV28
J: TRBJ2-3
size: .
CDR3: CASSLTGVDTDTQYF

V: TRBV5-4
J: TRBJ2-1
size: once
CDR3: CASSLGGGALLEQFF

V: TRBV7-9
J: TRBJ2-5
size: .
CDR3: CATHRGGPQETQYF

V: TRBV10-1
J: TRBJ2-1
size: .
CDR3: CASILRTSGRDEQFF

V: TRBV14
J: TRBJ2-2
size: .
CDR3: CASSPIRAGGAGELFF

V: TRBV4-2
J: TRBJ2-7
size: .
CDR3: CASSQDFGAGGPVEQYF

V: TRBV6-5
J: TRBJ2-5
size: .
CDR3: CASSGLAEETQYF

V: TRBV15
J: TRBJ1-5
size: .
CDR3: CATSWGQGAVQPQHF

V: TRBV6-5
J: TRBJ1-2
size: .
CDR3: CAIMDRQYGYTF

V: TRBV28
J: TRBJ2-7
size: few
CDR3: CASSQGYEQYF

V: TRBV23-1
J: TRBJ2-7
size: .
CDR3: CASSQAEGQGFF

V: TRBV30
J: TRBJ2-7
size: .
CDR3: CAWSVLGHTYEQYF